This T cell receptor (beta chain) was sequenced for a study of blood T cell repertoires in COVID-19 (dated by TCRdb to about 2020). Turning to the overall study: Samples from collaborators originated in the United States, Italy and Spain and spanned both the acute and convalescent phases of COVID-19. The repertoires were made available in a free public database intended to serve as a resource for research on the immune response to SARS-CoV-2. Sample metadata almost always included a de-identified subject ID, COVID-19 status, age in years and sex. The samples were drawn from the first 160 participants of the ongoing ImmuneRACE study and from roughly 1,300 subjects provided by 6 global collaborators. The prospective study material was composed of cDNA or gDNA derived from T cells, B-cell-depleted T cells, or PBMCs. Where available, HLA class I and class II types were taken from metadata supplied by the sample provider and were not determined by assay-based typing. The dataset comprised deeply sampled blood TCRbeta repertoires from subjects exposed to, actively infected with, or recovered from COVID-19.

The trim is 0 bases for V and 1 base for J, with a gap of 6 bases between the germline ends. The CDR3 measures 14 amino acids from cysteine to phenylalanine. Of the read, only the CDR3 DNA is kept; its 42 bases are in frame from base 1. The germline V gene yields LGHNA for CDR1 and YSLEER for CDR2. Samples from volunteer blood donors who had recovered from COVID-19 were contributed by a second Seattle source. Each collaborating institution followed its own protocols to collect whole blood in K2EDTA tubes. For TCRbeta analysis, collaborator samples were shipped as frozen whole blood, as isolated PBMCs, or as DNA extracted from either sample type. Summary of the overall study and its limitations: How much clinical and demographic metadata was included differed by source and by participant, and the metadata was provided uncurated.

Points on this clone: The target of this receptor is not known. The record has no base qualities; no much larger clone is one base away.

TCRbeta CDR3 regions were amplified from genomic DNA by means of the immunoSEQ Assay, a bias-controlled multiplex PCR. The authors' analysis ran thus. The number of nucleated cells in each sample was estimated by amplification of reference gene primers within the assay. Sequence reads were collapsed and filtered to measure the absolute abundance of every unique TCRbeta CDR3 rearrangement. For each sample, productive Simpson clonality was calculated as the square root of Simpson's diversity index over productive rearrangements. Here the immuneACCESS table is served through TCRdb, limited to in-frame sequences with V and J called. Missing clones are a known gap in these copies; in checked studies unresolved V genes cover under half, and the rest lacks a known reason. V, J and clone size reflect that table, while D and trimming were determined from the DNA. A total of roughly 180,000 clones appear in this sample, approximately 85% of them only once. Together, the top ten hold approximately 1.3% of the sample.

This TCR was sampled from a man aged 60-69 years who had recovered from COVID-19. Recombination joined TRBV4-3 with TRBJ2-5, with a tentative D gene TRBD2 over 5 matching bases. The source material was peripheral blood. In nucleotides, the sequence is TGCGCCAGCAGCCAAGAGAGGGCCCAAGAGACCCAGTACTTC. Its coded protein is CASSQERAQETQYF.